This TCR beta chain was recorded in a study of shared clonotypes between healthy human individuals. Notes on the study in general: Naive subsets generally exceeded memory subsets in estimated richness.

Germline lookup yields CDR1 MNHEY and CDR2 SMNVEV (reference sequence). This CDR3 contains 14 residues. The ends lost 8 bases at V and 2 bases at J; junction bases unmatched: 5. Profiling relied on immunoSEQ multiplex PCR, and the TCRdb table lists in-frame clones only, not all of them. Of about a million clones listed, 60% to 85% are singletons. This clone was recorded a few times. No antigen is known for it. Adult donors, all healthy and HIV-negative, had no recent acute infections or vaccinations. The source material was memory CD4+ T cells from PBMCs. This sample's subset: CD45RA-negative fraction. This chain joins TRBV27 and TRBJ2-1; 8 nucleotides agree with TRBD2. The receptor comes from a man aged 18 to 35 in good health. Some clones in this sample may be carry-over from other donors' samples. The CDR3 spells CASRLAWPYNEQFF. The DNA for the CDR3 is TGTGCCAGCCGACTAGCGTGGCCCTACAATGAGCAGTTCTTC.